This T cell receptor (beta chain) comes out of a study of shared clonotypes between healthy human individuals. Findings of the study overall: Generation probability values for non-shared clonotypes were lower than those for clonotypes shared by all four donors.

This CDR3 spans 16 amino acids. V lost 4 bases to trimming and J lost 5 bases; unmatched junction nucleotides: 4. Germline-derived CDR1 and CDR2 are SEHNR and FQNEAQ (reference sequence). Note on this clone: Its antigen remains unknown.

Generated by immunoSEQ multiplex PCR, the TCRdb table keeps only in-frame clones and is missing some. The data show fewer than 1.8 million clones, around 98.5% seen once. The gene calls are TRBV7-9 and TRBJ2-1; 14 nucleotides agree with TRBD2. The clonotype was recovered from a man younger than 45 in good health. The sample was naive CD4+ T cells sorted from blood. Subset meaning: CD45RA+ positively selected. CDR3 region: CASSSTSGRVDNEQFF. CDR3 nucleotides: TGTGCCAGCAGCTCGACTAGCGGGAGGGTGGACAATGAGCAGTTCTTC.